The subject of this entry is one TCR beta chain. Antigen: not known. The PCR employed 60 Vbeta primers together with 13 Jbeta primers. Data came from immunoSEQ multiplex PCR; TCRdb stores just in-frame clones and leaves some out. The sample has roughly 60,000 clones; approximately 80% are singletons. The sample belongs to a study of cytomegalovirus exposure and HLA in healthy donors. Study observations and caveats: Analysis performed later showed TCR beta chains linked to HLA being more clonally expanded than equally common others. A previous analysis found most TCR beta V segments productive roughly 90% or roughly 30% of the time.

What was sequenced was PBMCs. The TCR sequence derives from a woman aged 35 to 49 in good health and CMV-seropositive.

The DNA of the CDR3 is TGTGCCAGCAGCCCTCGGGGCTCTGGGGCCAACGTCCTGACTTTC. Protein: CASSPRGSGANVLTF. The chain carries TRBV7-9 and TRBJ2-6, with a weak D call TRBD2 (5 bases). V shed 5 bases and J shed 0 bases, with 8 bases lying between them. CDR1 is SEHNR and CDR2 is FQNEAQ in the germline V gene (reference sequence). The CDR3 is 15 amino acids.